This TCR beta chain was sequenced in a study of human T cells and chemical hapten exposure. About the study: Donors were sensitized with 2% DPC on the upper inner arm.

Germline-derived CDR1 and CDR2 are SQVTM and ANQGSEA. V lost 1 base and J lost 8, with 15 bases in between. CDR3 length: 14 amino acids. Notes on this clonotype: The antigen is undetermined.

Study observations and caveats: Once DPC sensitization occurred, TCRs above 1 in 1000 frequency showed no change.

Time point given: patch test 2, 6 weeks after DPC sensitization. Noted treatment: therapeutic diphenylcyclopropenone sensitization with weekly scalp DPC. TCRdb re-called the RACE reads through MiXCR, storing one row per CDR3 protein. The sample shows 80,000 to 95,000 distinct CDR3 sequences, 8% to 13% of them seen only once. This clonotype originated in a man aged 40-49 years with alopecia areata. Some clones in this sample may be carry-over from other donors' samples. The material sequenced was whole blood, taken in connection with sensitization to the hapten diphenylcyclopropenone (DPC). This chain joins TRBV29-1 and TRBJ2-4; weak D call: TRBD2 (6 bases). In DNA, the CDR3 is TGCAGCGTTGAAGGAGGACCCGGAGGGGACATTCAGTACTTC. It specifies CSVEGGPGGDIQYF.